This entry lists 9 T cell receptor beta chains sequenced from one sample in a study of blood T cell repertoires in COVID-19. The data were produced by immunoSEQ multiplex PCR, yet TCRdb's version contains in-frame clones alone and is incomplete. The repertoire holds hundreds of thousands of clones, with approximately 85% as singletons. The material sequenced was peripheral blood. These receptors came from a man younger than 30 with active or convalescent COVID-19.

This chain links TRBV7-3 with TRBJ2-1; TRBD2 matches at 8 bases. Per germline, CDR1 SGHTA and CDR2 FQGTGA. J was trimmed by 5 bases and V by 5 bases; bases with no gene match: 14. The CDR3 is 17 residues long. CDR3 region: CASSQVPGLAWDNEQFF. CDR3 nucleotide sequence: TGTGCCAGCAGCCAAGTCCCCGGACTAGCTTGGGACAATGAGCAGTTCTTC.

The genes are TRBV3-1 (or the pseudogene TRBV3-2) and TRBJ2-1, with TRBD1 matching 12 bases. Germline loops: CDR1 LGHDT, CDR2 YNNKEL (reference sequence). The CDR3 runs 16 residues. V lost 2 bases and J lost 14; bases outside the gene matches: 13. The CDR3 region is CASSQLGTGGQPKEFF. Written as DNA, the CDR3 is TGTGCCAGCAGCCAACTCGGGACAGGGGGCCAGCCCAAGGAGTTCTTC.

The chain joins TRBV7-2 to TRBJ1-6, with TRBD1 matching over 7 bases. Germline CDR1 is SGHTA and CDR2 is FQGNSA. CDR3 length: 14 amino acids. V was pared by 5 bases and J by 10 bases, with 8 bases of the junction left unmatched. The CDR3 DNA reads as TGTGCCAGCAGCGCCCAGGGGGGTCGATCACCCCTCCACTTT. It is translated as CASSAQGGRSPLHF.

V is TRBV24-1 and J is TRBJ1-2; maybe TRBD1 (5 bases). CDR3 length equals 15 residues. V lost 2 bases to trimming and J lost 4 bases, with 13 bases between them. Germline-derived CDR1 and CDR2 are KGHDR and SFDVKD. The CDR3 region is CATSDWADSSYGYTF. The CDR3 DNA sequence: TGTGCCACCAGTGATTGGGCTGACAGCAGCTATGGCTACACCTTC.

The chain combines TRBV18 with TRBJ2-1; TRBD2 aligns across 14 bases. Germline V lookup: CDR1 KGHSH, CDR2 LQKENI. The CDR3 has 15 residues. Trimming took 3 bases from V and 9 from J; bases not matched to a gene: 4. For the CDR3, the DNA is TGTGCCAGCTCACCCTTGACTAGCGGGGGGGTTGAGCAGTTCTTC. Amino acids: CASSPLTSGGVEQFF.

The chain couples TRBV2 to TRBJ2-7, with a possible D match to TRBD2 (6 bases). Germline V gene sequence: CDR1 SNHLY, CDR2 FYNNEI. The CDR3 consists of 15 residues. With 0 bases removed from V and 4 bases from J, the gap between germline ends came to 13 bases. The CDR3 is CASSEALRGSYEQYF. Written as DNA, the CDR3 is TGTGCCAGCAGTGAAGCTTTGCGGGGTTCGTACGAGCAGTACTTC.

The genes are TRBV5-1 and TRBJ1-1, with 8 bases fitting TRBD1. The length of the CDR3 is 15 residues. J lost 4 bases, V lost 4 bases, and 9 bases had no gene match. Germline V CDR1 and CDR2: SGHRS, YFSETQ. The chain's CDR3 is CASSTGQGGSTEAFF. The CDR3 coding sequence is TGCGCCAGCAGCACCGGACAGGGAGGAAGCACTGAAGCTTTCTTT.

The chain has TRBV5-1 and TRBJ1-2; 7 nucleotides line up with TRBD1. V lost 4 bases to trimming and J lost 5 bases; unmatched junction nucleotides: 8. This CDR3 is 14 amino acids long. The germline V gene has CDR1 SGHRS and CDR2 YFSETQ. The chain's CDR3 is CASSPSGQTYGYTF. CDR3 coding DNA: TGCGCCAGCAGCCCGTCGGGACAGACATATGGCTACACCTTC. Using reference TRBV5-1 and TRBJ1-2 for the parts outside the CDR3, the full variable domain is KAGVTQTPRYLIKTRGQQVTLSCSPISGHRSVSWYQQTPGQGLQFLFEYFSETQRNKGNFPGRFSGRQFSNSRSEMNVSTLELGDSALYLCASSPSGQTYGYTFGSGTRLTVV.

The rearrangement uses TRBV5-1 and TRBJ2-3; TRBD1 is a possible D gene (5 bases). Germline lookup yields CDR1 SGHRS and CDR2 YFSETQ. The CDR3 is 16 residues long. Between the trimmed V and J ends, which lost 0 bases and 2 bases, there was a span of 13 bases. The CDR3 protein is CASSLAGPPYTDTQYF. For the CDR3, the DNA is TGCGCCAGCAGCTTGGCAGGGCCGCCCTACACAGATACGCAGTATTTT.